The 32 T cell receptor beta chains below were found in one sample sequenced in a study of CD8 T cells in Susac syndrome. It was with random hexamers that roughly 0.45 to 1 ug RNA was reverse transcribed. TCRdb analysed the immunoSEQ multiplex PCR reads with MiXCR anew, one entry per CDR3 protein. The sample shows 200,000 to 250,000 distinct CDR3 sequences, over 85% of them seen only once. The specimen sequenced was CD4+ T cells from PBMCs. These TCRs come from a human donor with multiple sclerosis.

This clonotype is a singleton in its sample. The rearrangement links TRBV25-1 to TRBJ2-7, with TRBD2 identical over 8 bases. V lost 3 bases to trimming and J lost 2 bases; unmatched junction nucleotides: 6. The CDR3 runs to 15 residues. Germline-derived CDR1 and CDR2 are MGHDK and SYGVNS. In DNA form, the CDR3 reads TGTGCCAGCAGTGAGGTCGAGCGGGGGACCTACGAGCAGTACTTC. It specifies CASSEVERGTYEQYF.

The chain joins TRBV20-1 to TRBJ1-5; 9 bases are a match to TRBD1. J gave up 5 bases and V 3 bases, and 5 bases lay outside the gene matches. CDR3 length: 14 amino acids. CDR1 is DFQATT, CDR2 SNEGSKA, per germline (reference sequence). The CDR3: CSASPGQGDQPQHF. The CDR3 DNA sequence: TGCAGTGCTAGCCCGGGACAGGGCGATCAGCCCCAGCATTTT.

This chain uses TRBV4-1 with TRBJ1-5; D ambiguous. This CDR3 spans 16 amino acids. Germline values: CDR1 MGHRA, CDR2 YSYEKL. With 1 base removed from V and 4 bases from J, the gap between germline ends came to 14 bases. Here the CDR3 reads CASSQVIAGSNQPQHF. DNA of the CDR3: TGCGCCAGCAGCCAAGTCATCGCCGGGAGTAATCAGCCCCAGCATTTT.

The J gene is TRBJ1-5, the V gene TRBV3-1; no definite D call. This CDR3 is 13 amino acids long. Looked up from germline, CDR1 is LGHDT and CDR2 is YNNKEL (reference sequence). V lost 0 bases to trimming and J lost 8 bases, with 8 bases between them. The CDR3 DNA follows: TGTGCCAGCAGCCAAGATTCGGGGAAGCCCCAGCATTTT. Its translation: CASSQDSGKPQHF.

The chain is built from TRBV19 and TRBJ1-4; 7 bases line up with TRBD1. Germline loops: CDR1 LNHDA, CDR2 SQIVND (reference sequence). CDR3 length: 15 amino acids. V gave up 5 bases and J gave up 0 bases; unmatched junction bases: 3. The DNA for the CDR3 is TGTGCCAGTAGTCCCGGGACAGCAACTAATGAAAAACTGTTTTTT. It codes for CASSPGTATNEKLFF.

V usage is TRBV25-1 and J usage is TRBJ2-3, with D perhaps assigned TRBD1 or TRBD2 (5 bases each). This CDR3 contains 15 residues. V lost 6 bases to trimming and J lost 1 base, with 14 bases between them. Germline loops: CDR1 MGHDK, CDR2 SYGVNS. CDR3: CASSPGRVGTDTQYF. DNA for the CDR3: TGTGCCAGCAGCCCGGGGCGCGTGGGCACAGATACGCAGTATTTT.

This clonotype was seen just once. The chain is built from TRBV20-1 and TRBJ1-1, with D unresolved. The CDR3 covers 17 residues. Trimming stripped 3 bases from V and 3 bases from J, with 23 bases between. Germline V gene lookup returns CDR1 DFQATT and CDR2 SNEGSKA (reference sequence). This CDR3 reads CSASKGAVGVVDTEAFF. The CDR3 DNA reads TGCAGTGCTAGTAAAGGCGCAGTGGGAGTTGTGGACACTGAAGCTTTCTTT.

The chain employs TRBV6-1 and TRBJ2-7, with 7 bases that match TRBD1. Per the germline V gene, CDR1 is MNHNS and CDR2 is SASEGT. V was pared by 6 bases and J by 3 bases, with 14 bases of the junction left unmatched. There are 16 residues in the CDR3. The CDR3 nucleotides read TGTGCCAGCAGGGTCCCCGGGACAGCGAAGTTCTACGAGCAGTACGTC. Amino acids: CASRVPGTAKFYEQYV.

CDR3 residues: CAIRDRGAIDTEAFF. The CDR3 region has the DNA TGTGCCATCAGGGACAGGGGTGCGATTGACACTGAAGCTTTCTTT. V is TRBV10-3 and J is TRBJ1-1, with TRBD1 matching over 9 bases. The ends lost 6 bases at V and 3 bases at J; junction bases unmatched: 8. This CDR3 region has 15 residues. Germline CDR1 is ENHRY and CDR2 is SYGVKD.

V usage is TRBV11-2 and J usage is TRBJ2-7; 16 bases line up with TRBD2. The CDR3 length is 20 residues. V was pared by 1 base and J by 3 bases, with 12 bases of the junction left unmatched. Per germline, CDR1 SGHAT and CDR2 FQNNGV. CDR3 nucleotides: TGTGCCAGCAGCTTAGGGGGACTAGCGGGAGGGCCAGGTATAAGCTACGAGCAGTACGTC. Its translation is CASSLGGLAGGPGISYEQYV.

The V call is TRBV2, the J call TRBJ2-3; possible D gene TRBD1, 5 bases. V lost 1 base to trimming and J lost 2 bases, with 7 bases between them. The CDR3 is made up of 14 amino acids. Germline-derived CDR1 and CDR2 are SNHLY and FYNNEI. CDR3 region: CASSEVRATDTQYF. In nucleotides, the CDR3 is TGTGCCAGCAGTGAAGTCAGGGCCACAGATACGCAGTATTTT.

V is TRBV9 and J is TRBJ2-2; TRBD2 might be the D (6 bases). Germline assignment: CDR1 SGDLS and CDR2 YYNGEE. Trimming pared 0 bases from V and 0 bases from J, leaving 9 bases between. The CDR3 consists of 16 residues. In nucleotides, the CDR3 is TGTGCCAGCAGCGTAGGGTGGGGGGCGAACACCGGGGAGCTGTTTTTT. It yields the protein CASSVGWGANTGELFF.

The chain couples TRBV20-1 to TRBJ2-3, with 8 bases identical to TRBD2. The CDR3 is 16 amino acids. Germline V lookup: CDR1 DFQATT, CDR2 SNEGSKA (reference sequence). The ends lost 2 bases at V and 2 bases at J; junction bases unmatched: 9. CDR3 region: CSARKAGARITDTQYF. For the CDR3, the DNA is TGCAGTGCTAGAAAAGCGGGGGCCAGGATCACAGATACGCAGTATTTT.

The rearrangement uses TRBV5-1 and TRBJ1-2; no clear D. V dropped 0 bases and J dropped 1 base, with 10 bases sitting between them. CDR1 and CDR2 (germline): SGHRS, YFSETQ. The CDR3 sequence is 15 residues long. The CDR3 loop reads CASSLGDGRNYGYTF. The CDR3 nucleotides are TGCGCCAGCAGCTTGGGGGATGGACGTAACTATGGCTACACCTTC.

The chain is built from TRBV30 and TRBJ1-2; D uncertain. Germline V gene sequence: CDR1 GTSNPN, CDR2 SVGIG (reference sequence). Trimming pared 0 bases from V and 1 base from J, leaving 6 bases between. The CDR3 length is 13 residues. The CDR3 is CAWSVGSNYGYTF. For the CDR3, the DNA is TGTGCCTGGAGTGTTGGTAGTAACTATGGCTACACCTTC.

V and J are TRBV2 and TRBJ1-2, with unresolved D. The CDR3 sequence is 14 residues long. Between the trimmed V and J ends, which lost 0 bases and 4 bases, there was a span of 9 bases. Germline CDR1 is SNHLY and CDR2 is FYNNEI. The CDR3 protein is CASSEALRSYGYTF. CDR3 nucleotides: TGTGCCAGCAGTGAAGCGCTTCGCAGCTATGGCTACACCTTC.

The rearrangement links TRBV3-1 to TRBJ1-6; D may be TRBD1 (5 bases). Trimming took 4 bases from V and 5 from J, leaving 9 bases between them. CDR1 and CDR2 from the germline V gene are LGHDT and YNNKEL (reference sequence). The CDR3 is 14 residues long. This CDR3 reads CASSRRVDNSPLHF. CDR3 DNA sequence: TGTGCCAGCAGCCGCAGGGTCGATAATTCACCCCTCCACTTT. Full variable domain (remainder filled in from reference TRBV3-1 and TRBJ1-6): DTAVSQTPKYLVTQMGNDKSIKCEQNLGHDTMYWYKQDSKKFLKIMFSYNNKELIINETVPNRFSPKSPDKAHLNLHINSLELGDSAVYFCASSRRVDNSPLHFGNGTRLTVT.

CDR3 residues: CASSYSRGGYGYTF. For the CDR3, the DNA is TGTGCCAGCAGTTACTCGAGAGGGGGCTATGGCTACACCTTC. V usage is TRBV6-5 and J usage is TRBJ1-2; the D gene is possibly TRBD1 (6 bases). V dropped 0 bases and J dropped 4 bases, with 9 bases sitting between them. Germline V lookup: CDR1 MNHEY, CDR2 SVGAGI. The CDR3 has 14 residues.

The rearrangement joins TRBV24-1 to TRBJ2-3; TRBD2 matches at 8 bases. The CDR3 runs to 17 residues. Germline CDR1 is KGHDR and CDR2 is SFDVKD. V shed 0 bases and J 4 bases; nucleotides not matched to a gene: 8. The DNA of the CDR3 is TGTGCCACCAGTGATTTGCAGAGTGGCGGGAGGTCAGATACGCAGTATTTT. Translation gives CATSDLQSGGRSDTQYF.

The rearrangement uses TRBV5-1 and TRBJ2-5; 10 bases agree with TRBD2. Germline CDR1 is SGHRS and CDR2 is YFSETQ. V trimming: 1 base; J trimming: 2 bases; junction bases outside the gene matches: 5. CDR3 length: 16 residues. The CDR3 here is CASSLTSGVKQETQYF. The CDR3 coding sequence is TGCGCCAGCAGCTTGACTAGCGGGGTCAAACAAGAGACCCAGTACTTC.

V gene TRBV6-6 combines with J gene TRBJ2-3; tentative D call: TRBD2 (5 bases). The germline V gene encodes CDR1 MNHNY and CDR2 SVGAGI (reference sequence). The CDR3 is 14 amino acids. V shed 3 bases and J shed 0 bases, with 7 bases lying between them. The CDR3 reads CASSYAGSTDTQYF. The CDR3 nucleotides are TGTGCCAGCAGTTATGCGGGCAGCACAGATACGCAGTATTTT.

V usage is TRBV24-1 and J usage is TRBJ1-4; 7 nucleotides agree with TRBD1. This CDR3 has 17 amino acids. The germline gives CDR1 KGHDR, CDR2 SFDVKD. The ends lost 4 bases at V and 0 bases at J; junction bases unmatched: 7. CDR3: CATSDIRDRTTNEKLFF. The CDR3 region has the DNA TGTGCCACCAGTGACATCCGGGACAGAACAACTAATGAAAAACTGTTTTTT.

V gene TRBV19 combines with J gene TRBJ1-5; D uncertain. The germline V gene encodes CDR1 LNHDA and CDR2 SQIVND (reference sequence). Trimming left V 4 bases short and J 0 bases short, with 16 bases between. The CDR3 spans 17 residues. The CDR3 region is CASSTSLTSFSNQPQHF. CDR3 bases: TGTGCCAGTAGTACCTCCCTGACAAGTTTTAGCAATCAGCCCCAGCATTTT.

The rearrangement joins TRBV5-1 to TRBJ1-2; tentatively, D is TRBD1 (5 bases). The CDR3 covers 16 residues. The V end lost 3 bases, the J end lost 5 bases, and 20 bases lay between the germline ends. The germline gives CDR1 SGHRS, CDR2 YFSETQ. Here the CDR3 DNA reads TGCGCCAGCAGCTCCGGGGGACTTATGGGGAGTTATGGCTACACCTTC. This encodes CASSSGGLMGSYGYTF. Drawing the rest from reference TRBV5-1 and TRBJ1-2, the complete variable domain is KAGVTQTPRYLIKTRGQQVTLSCSPISGHRSVSWYQQTPGQGLQFLFEYFSETQRNKGNFPGRFSGRQFSNSRSEMNVSTLELGDSALYLCASSSGGLMGSYGYTFGSGTRLTVV.

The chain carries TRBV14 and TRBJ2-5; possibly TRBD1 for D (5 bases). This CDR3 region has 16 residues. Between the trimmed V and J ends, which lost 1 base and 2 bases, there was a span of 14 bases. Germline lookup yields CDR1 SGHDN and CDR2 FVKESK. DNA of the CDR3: TGTGCCAGCAGCCAAGCAGTCGGACAAGGACAAGAGACCCAGTACTTC. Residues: CASSQAVGQGQETQYF.

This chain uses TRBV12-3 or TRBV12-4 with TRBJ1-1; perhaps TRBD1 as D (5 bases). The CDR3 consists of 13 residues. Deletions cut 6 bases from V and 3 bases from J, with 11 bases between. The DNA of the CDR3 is TGTGCCAGCAGCTACAGGAGGTACACTGAAGCTTTCTTT. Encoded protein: CASSYRRYTEAFF.

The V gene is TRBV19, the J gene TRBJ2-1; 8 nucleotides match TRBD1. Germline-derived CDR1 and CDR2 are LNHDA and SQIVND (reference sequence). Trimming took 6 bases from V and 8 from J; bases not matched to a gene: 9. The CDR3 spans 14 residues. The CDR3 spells CASSLGQAGDEQFF. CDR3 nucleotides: TGTGCCAGTAGCTTGGGACAGGCAGGCGATGAGCAGTTCTTC.

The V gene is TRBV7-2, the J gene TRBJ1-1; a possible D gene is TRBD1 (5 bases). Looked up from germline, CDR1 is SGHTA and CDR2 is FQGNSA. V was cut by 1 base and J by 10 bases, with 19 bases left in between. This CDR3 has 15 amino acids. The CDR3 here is CASSLGTRLARGAFF. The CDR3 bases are TGTGCCAGCAGCTTAGGAACACGGCTTGCAAGGGGAGCTTTCTTT.

The CDR3 DNA follows: TGTGCCATCAGTGAAATGCAGGTCTACACCTTC. Its translation is CAISEMQVYTF. J is TRBJ1-2 and V is TRBV10-3, with unresolved D. The CDR3 loop spans 11 amino acids. V dropped 3 bases and J dropped 10 bases, with 9 bases sitting between them. Germline CDR1 ENHRY, CDR2 SYGVKD.

In DNA form, the CDR3 reads TGTGCCATCAGTGAGTCAGTGGGGGGCGACGGAGCTTTCTTT. This translates into CAISESVGGDGAFF. The chain employs TRBV10-3 and TRBJ1-1; D is possibly TRBD1 (6 bases). Trimming took off 0 bases at V and 10 bases at J, with 15 bases between the two ends. This CDR3 is 14 amino acids long. The germline V gene has CDR1 ENHRY and CDR2 SYGVKD.

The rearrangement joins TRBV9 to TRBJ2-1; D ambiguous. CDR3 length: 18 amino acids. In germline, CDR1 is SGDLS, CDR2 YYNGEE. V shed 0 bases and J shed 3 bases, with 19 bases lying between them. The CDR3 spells CASSVAPTAGSLYNEQFF. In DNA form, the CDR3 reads TGTGCCAGCAGCGTAGCCCCGACCGCTGGATCCCTCTACAATGAGCAGTTCTTC.

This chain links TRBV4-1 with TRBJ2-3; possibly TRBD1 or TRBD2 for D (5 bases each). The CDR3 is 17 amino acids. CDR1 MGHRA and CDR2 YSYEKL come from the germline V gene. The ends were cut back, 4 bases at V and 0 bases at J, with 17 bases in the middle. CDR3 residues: CASSRWGVGASTDTQYF. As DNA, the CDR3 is TGCGCCAGCAGCCGATGGGGAGTCGGGGCGAGCACAGATACGCAGTATTTT.